The source of this T cell receptor beta chain is a study of regulatory T cells in long-lasting Graves disease. Study-wide findings and caveats: Persistent disease samples used TRBV28, TRBJ1-2 and TRBJ2-5 preferentially.

Specified time point: persistent/refractory GD, antithyroid drugs over 5 years with positive TRAb. Extracted PBMC RNA gave rise to the TCR library. Sequencing libraries for TCR beta were prepared with iRepertoire HTBI primers and Arm-PCR of CDR3 regions. Via MiXCR, TCRdb re-called the multiplex PCR reads, giving one row per CDR3 protein. The sample carries roughly 500,000 distinct CDR3 sequences, roughly 21% recorded once. This clonotype was seen repeatedly, ten times or more. Antigen unknown. CDR3 length equals 16 residues. Per the germline V gene, CDR1 is SGDLS and CDR2 is YYNGEE. V lost 4 bases, J lost 0 bases, and 16 bases lay in between.

The sequenced sample was peripheral blood mononuclear cells (PBMCs), obtained when the disease was refractory, from a patient treated with antithyroid drugs. The rearrangement uses TRBV9 and TRBJ1-2; no clear D gene. This receptor was obtained from a female donor with Graves disease. In DNA form, the CDR3 reads TGTGCCAGCAGCTCCCGCCCGGCGGAAGCTAACTATGGCTACACCTTC. This codes for CASSSRPAEANYGYTF.